A selection of T cell receptor beta chains follows, all from one sample in a study of blood T cell repertoires in COVID-19. Sequencing used immunoSEQ multiplex PCR; TCRdb keeps in-frame clones, though not all of them. The table includes some 150,000 clones, approximately 90% detected once. The sequencing sample was made of peripheral blood. These receptors originate from a woman in her forties or fifties with acute or convalescent COVID-19. Both conserved end residues are part of each CDR3. The D gene is left open where the match is weak. Not every row has a clone size; where given, it reads once, few, many or a size class.

J | length | D | V | size | DNA | CDR3
TRBJ2-1 | 15 | . | TRBV5-5 | once | TGTGCCAGCAGCTTGGCCCCCAGAAACTACAATGAGCAGTTCTTC | CASSLAPRNYNEQFF
TRBJ2-5 | 14 | TRBD2 | TRBV2 | . | TGTGCCAGCAGTCCGAGCGGGGAGGGAGAGACCCAGTACTTC | CASSPSGEGETQYF
TRBJ1-2 | 11 | . | TRBV30 | . | TGTGCCTGGACAGGAAACTATGGCTACACCTTC | CAWTGNYGYTF
TRBJ1-1 | 16 | TRBD1 | TRBV6-6 | . | TGTGCCAGCAGTTTGCTCCAGGGACAGGGTGCCCCTGAAGCTTTCTTT | CASSLLQGQGAPEAFF
TRBJ2-1 | 15 | . | TRBV6-5 | . | TGTGCCAGCAGTTACTCGTGGGAGCTCTACAATGAGCAGTTCTTC | CASSYSWELYNEQFF
TRBJ1-1 | 13 | . | TRBV6-4 | . | TGTGCCAGCAGTCTTAACCACCTAACTGAAGCTTTCTTT | CASSLNHLTEAFF
TRBJ2-7 | 14 | . | TRBV18 | . | TGTGCCAGCTTCCTGGGTCCGGGGAGCCCCGAGCAGTACTTC | CASFLGPGSPEQYF
TRBJ1-1 | 14 | . | TRBV4-3 | . | TGCGCCAGCAGCCAAGATTGGGGGGGCACTGAAGCTTTCTTT | CASSQDWGGTEAFF
TRBJ1-1 | 13 | . | TRBV6-6 | . | TGTGCCACCACCCGGGGGGCGGACACTGAAGCTTTCTTT | CATTRGADTEAFF
TRBJ1-2 | 13 | . | TRBV5-1 | . | TGCGCCAGCAGCTTGGGCGGGACGGGAGGCTACACCTTC | CASSLGGTGGYTF
TRBJ1-1 | 14 | . | TRBV18 | few | TGTGCCAGCTCACCAATGTACGGGGGCACTGAAGCTTTCTTT | CASSPMYGGTEAFF
TRBJ2-1 | 13 | TRBD1 | TRBV10-3 | . | TGTGCCATCACCTCGGGACAGGGGAGTGAGCAGTTCTTC | CAITSGQGSEQFF
TRBJ1-5 | 15 | . | TRBV10-3 | . | TGTGCCATCAGTCCAGACATCAGAGGCAATCAGCCCCAGCATTTT | CAISPDIRGNQPQHF
TRBJ1-1 | 12 | TRBD1 | TRBV10-1 | . | TGCGCCAGCAGAGGGACAGTTAATGAAGCTTTCTTT | CASRGTVNEAFF
TRBJ1-2 | 15 | . | TRBV7-9 | . | TGTGCCAGCAGCCCGCGCGAGGGGGACGACTATGGCTACACCTTC | CASSPREGDDYGYTF
TRBJ2-7 | 15 | TRBD1 | TRBV27 | . | TGTGCCAGCCGCTCTTGGGGACAGGGGGCTTACGAGCAGTACTTC | CASRSWGQGAYEQYF
TRBJ2-1 | 15 | TRBD2 | TRBV2 | . | TGTGCCAGCAGGGAACTAGCGGGGGGGTACAATGAGCAGTTCTTC | CASRELAGGYNEQFF